Included here is one T cell receptor beta chain sequence, with context. What it recognizes is unknown. CDR3 size: 12 residues. In germline, CDR1 is MNHNS, CDR2 SASEGT. Between the trimmed V and J ends, which lost 11 bases and 7 bases, there was a span of 17 bases. This sample was taken from a study of T cells in localized non-small cell lung cancer. TCRdb's copy holds only in-frame clones and misses some; the assay was immunoSEQ multiplex PCR. The table has 45,000 to 70,000 clones, just over 85% seen once. Notes on the study in general: A single tumor region was sequenced, leaving heterogeneity possible.

Sequenced material: peripheral blood, taken before any cancer treatment. This receptor was obtained from a woman aged 35-70 years with stage I lung adenocarcinoma. The chain is built from TRBV6-1 and TRBJ1-1; D remains ambiguous. The CDR3 region has the DNA TGTGCCGGATCGCATCCCTCAGGTGAAGCTTTCTTT. Amino acids: CAGSHPSGEAFF.